The 21 T cell receptor beta chains presented below share a single source sample, sequenced in a study of control samples from healthy donors and cancer patients. Profiling relied on immunoSEQ multiplex PCR, and the TCRdb table lists in-frame clones only, not all of them. The profile shows approximately 100,000 clones, around 89% of them singletons. The sequenced sample was PBMCs. All receptors derive from a man between 60 and 75 years old with lung cancer.

The genes are TRBV27 and TRBJ2-3, with TRBD1 identical over 8 bases. After removal of 6 bases from V and 0 bases from J, the junction contained 5 bases not matched to a gene. This CDR3 is built from 15 residues. CDR1 is MNHEY and CDR2 is SMNVEV in the germline V gene (reference sequence). The CDR3 is CASSHGQGSTDTQYF. CDR3 nucleotide sequence: TGTGCCAGCAGCCATGGACAGGGTAGCACAGATACGCAGTATTTT.

The rearrangement links TRBV6-5 to TRBJ2-2; the D is unclear. Per the germline V gene, CDR1 is MNHEY and CDR2 is SVGAGI. The CDR3 is 15 amino acids. V lost 2 bases and J lost 1, with 8 bases in between. The DNA of the CDR3 is TGTGCCAGCAGTTACGGTCGGTTGAACACCGGGGAGCTGTTTTTT. Residues: CASSYGRLNTGELFF.

This clone showed up just once. CDR3 amino acids: CASSVAVRETQYF. The DNA for the CDR3 is TGTGCCAGCAGCGTAGCGGTTCGAGAGACCCAGTACTTC. This rearrangement joins TRBV9 to TRBJ2-5; D uncertain. The CDR3 is 13 residues long. V was clipped by 0 bases and J by 4 bases, with 7 bases between them. Germline V gene sequence: CDR1 SGDLS, CDR2 YYNGEE.

This clone was recorded a few times. The chain joins TRBV6-6 to TRBJ1-6, with TRBD1 matching 7 bases. The CDR3 loop spans 17 amino acids. The junction had 25 bases not matched to a gene; V was cut back by 5 bases and J by 18 bases. From germline, CDR1 is MNHNY and CDR2 SVGAGI (reference sequence). This CDR3 is CASSPRQRRGNGTVSHF. The DNA of the CDR3 is TGTGCCAGCAGTCCACGACAACGTAGGGGTAACGGGACAGTATCCCACTTT.

This sequence joins TRBV5-4 and TRBJ1-4; D perhaps matches TRBD1 (5 bases). V lost 3 bases to trimming and J lost 5 bases, with 8 bases between them. The germline V gene encodes CDR1 SGHNT and CDR2 YYREEE (reference sequence). The CDR3 extends over 13 amino acids. The CDR3 nucleotides read TGTGCCAGCAGCTCACGGGACAATGAAAAACTGTTTTTT. Amino acids: CASSSRDNEKLFF.

The V and J genes are TRBV30 and TRBJ2-4, with TRBD1 matching over 10 bases. Trimming at V came to 3 bases and at J to 0 bases, leaving 2 bases not matched to a gene. CDR1 and CDR2 from the germline V gene are GTSNPN and SVGIG (reference sequence). The CDR3 sequence is 15 residues long. In nucleotides, the CDR3 is TGTGCCTGGAGGGGACAGGGGCTAGCCAAAAACATTCAGTACTTC. Residues: CAWRGQGLAKNIQYF.

This chain links TRBV18 with TRBJ1-4; D is undetermined. CDR3 length: 16 amino acids. Germline V gene data show CDR1 as KGHSH and CDR2 as LQKENI. Trimming stripped 4 bases from V and 0 bases from J, with 12 bases between. CDR3 nucleotide sequence: TGTGCCAGCTCACTCCGACACCCCGCAACTAATGAAAAACTGTTTTTT. It codes for CASSLRHPATNEKLFF.

This clone has a single count. This chain connects TRBV30 to TRBJ2-7; the D gene is possibly TRBD2 (5 bases). The CDR3 is 14 amino acids. The V gene's germline CDR1 is GTSNPN and CDR2 SVGIG (reference sequence). CDR3 loop: CAWSERQSGYEQYV. The CDR3 bases are TGTGCCTGGAGTGAGCGACAATCGGGGTACGAACAGTACGTC.

J is TRBJ2-5 and V is TRBV24-1; 8 bases map to TRBD1. The CDR3 runs 15 residues. The germline V gene encodes CDR1 KGHDR and CDR2 SFDVKD. Germline trimming cut 3 bases from V and 3 bases from J; bases unmatched to any gene: 5. The CDR3 DNA reads TGTGCCACCAGTGATACCACAGGGGGGAAAGAGACCCAGTACTTC. Its protein product is CATSDTTGGKETQYF.

This chain uses TRBV5-1 with TRBJ1-4; D not certain. The CDR3 length is 14 residues. Germline values: CDR1 SGHRS, CDR2 YFSETQ. Trimming shortened V by 4 bases and J by 3 bases, and 10 bases separated the two germline ends. This chain's CDR3 is CASSSGSANEKLFF. CDR3 nucleotides: TGCGCCAGCAGCAGCGGGTCGGCTAATGAAAAACTGTTTTTT.

V gene TRBV19 combines with J gene TRBJ1-6; 7 bases fit TRBD1. Germline values: CDR1 LNHDA, CDR2 SQIVND (reference sequence). The CDR3 consists of 16 residues. Trimming cost V 5 bases and J 7 bases; bases outside gene matches: 11. CDR3 sequence reads: CASSVQGTSVNSPLHF. The CDR3 coding sequence is TGTGCCAGTAGTGTACAGGGGACCTCGGTAAATTCACCCCTCCACTTT.

CDR3 DNA: TGTGCCACCAGCAGAGTACGGACGGACGCCACTGAAGCTTTCTTT. It specifies CATSRVRTDATEAFF. The V call is TRBV15, the J call TRBJ1-1; D unclear. The CDR3 length is 15 residues. The germline CDR1 and CDR2 sequences are LNHNV and YYDKDF (reference sequence). V lost 1 base to trimming and J lost 4 bases, with 13 bases between them. The variable domain in full, with the rest retrieved from reference TRBV15 and TRBJ1-1, is DAMVIQNPRYQVTQFGKPVTLSCSQTLNHNVMYWYQQKSSQAPKLLFHYYDKDFNNEADTPDNFQSRRPNTSFCFLDIRSPGLGDTAMYLCATSRVRTDATEAFFGQGTRLTVV.

The V call is TRBV6-5, the J call TRBJ1-2; D is possibly TRBD1 (6 bases). Per the germline V gene, CDR1 is MNHEY and CDR2 is SVGAGI. CDR3 length: 15 amino acids. Deletions cut 4 bases from V and 3 bases from J, with 15 bases between. CDR3: CASSSPPAGDYGYTF. CDR3 bases: TGTGCCAGCAGTTCGCCCCCGGCAGGGGACTATGGCTACACCTTC.

This clone was detected once. This sequence joins TRBV7-3 and TRBJ2-6; maybe TRBD1 (6 bases). The germline V and J ends were trimmed by 2 bases and 3 bases, with 11 bases remaining between them. CDR1 and CDR2 (germline): SGHTA, FQGTGA. This CDR3 contains 16 residues. In DNA, the CDR3 is TGTGCCAGCAGCTTACGAGGGGGAGATGGGGCCAACGTCCTGACTTTC. Protein: CASSLRGGDGANVLTF.

V usage is TRBV11-3 and J usage is TRBJ1-2, with D unresolved. The CDR3 spans 14 residues. Trimming stripped 4 bases from V and 2 bases from J, with 11 bases between. CDR1 and CDR2 (germline): SGHNT, YENEEA. CDR3: CASSSGRVNYGYTF. In DNA form, the CDR3 reads TGTGCCAGCAGCTCCGGACGGGTAAACTATGGCTACACCTTC. Variable domain in full (rest from reference TRBV11-3 and TRBJ1-2): EAGVVQSPRYKIIEKKQPVAFWCNPISGHNTLYWYLQNLGQGPELLIRYENEEAVDDSQLPKDRFSAERLKGVDSTLKIQPAELGDSAVYLCASSSGRVNYGYTFGSGTRLTVV.

This rearrangement joins TRBV5-1 to TRBJ1-1; TRBD1 is a possible D gene (6 bases). V was trimmed by 3 bases and J by 1 base, leaving 16 bases between them. The CDR3 covers 16 residues. The germline gives CDR1 SGHRS, CDR2 YFSETQ. The CDR3 spells CASSSIRGLGNTEAFF. The CDR3 region has the DNA TGCGCCAGCAGCTCAATCCGGGGGCTTGGGAACACTGAAGCTTTCTTT. The complete variable domain, with remaining parts taken from reference TRBV5-1 and TRBJ1-1, reads KAGVTQTPRYLIKTRGQQVTLSCSPISGHRSVSWYQQTPGQGLQFLFEYFSETQRNKGNFPGRFSGRQFSNSRSEMNVSTLELGDSALYLCASSSIRGLGNTEAFFGQGTRLTVV.

The CDR3 spells CASSDTIAGNTIYF. The DNA for the CDR3 is TGTGCCAGCAGTGATACCATTGCCGGAAACACCATATATTTT. The V and J genes are TRBV6-6 and TRBJ1-3; D call uncertain. Germline V gene data show CDR1 as MNHNY and CDR2 as SVGAGI (reference sequence). This CDR3 is 14 amino acids long. V lost 5 bases to trimming and J lost 4 bases, with 12 bases between them.

The gene calls are TRBV5-1 and TRBJ2-3; D is uncertain. From germline, CDR1 is SGHRS and CDR2 YFSETQ. The germline V and J ends were trimmed by 0 bases and 4 bases, with 6 bases remaining between them. This CDR3 has 13 residues. The CDR3 nucleotides are TGCGCCAGCAGCTTGGACCCTCCAGATACGCAGTATTTT. It encodes CASSLDPPDTQYF.

A few counts support this clone. The V gene is TRBV7-9, the J gene TRBJ2-2; 11 nucleotides agree with TRBD1. V was pared by 5 bases and J by 4 bases, with 6 bases of the junction left unmatched. The CDR3 is 16 amino acids. CDR1 is SEHNR, CDR2 FQNEAQ, per germline (reference sequence). CDR3 amino acids: CASSPMGTGGTGELFF. The DNA of the CDR3 is TGTGCCAGCAGCCCCATGGGGACAGGGGGCACCGGGGAGCTGTTTTTT.

The chain joins TRBV10-3 to TRBJ1-6, with D unresolved. The CDR3 covers 15 residues. From germline, CDR1 is ENHRY and CDR2 SYGVKD. Trimming removed 0 bases at V and 8 bases at J, with 11 bases between. The CDR3 loop is CAISESKGGHSPLHF. Written as DNA, the CDR3 is TGTGCCATCAGTGAGTCGAAGGGAGGGCATTCACCCCTCCACTTT.

The chain uses TRBV15 and TRBJ2-1; the D gene is possibly TRBD2 (7 bases). This CDR3 has 17 amino acids. Looked up from germline, CDR1 is LNHNV and CDR2 is YYDKDF (reference sequence). V was shortened by 1 base and J by 0 bases, with 13 bases between the two germline ends. The chain's CDR3 is CATSRGAAGASYNEQFF. The CDR3 bases are TGTGCCACCAGCAGAGGGGCGGCGGGGGCCTCCTACAATGAGCAGTTCTTC.